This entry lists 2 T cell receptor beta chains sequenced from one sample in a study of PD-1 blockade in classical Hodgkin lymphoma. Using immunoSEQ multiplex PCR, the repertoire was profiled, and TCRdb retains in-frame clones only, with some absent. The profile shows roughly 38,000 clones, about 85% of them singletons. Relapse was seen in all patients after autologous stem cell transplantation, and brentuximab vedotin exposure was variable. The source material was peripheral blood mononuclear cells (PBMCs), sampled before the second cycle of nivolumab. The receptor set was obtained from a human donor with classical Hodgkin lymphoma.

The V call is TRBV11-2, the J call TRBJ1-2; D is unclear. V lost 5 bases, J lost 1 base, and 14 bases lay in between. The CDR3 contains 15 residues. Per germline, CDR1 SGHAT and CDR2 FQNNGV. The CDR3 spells CASSLRPGYNYGYTF. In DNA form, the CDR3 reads TGTGCCAGCAGCCTCCGGCCAGGATATAACTATGGCTACACCTTC.

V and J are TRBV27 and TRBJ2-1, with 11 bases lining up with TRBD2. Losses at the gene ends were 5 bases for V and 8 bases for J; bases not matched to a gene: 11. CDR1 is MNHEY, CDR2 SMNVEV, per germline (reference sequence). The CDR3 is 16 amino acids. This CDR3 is CASSDPGTSGPDEQFF. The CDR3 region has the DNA TGTGCCAGCAGTGACCCCGGGACTAGCGGTCCCGATGAGCAGTTCTTC.